A selection of T cell receptor beta chains follows, all from one sample in a study of response to subunit inactivated influenza vaccine. Via MiXCR, TCRdb re-called the RT-PCR reads, giving one row per CDR3 protein. The table includes about 150,000 distinct CDR3 sequences, about 10% detected once. Sample: CD8+ T cells sorted from PBMCs, taken around 25 months after vaccination. These receptors came from a man aged 50-75 years who received an inactivated influenza vaccine. CDR3s include the opening cysteine and the closing phenylalanine or tryptophan. The D gene is left open where the match is weak. Clone size, where shown, is once, few, many, or a class for clones that have expanded.

few	TRBV6-2/TRBV6-3	14	TRBJ1-1	TRBD1	TGTGCCAGCAGTTCCGGGACAGGGGGCGCGGTGGCTTTCTTT	CASSSGTGGAVAFF
NA	TRBV28	14	TRBJ2-5	NA	TGTGCCAGCAGTTTAAGCTGGCGGCAAGAGACCCAGTACTTC	CASSLSWRQETQYF
NA	TRBV3-1	15	TRBJ1-6	NA	TGTGCCAGCAGCCTTAAGCGACACCATAATTCACCCCTCCACTTT	CASSLKRHHNSPLHF
NA	TRBV15	14	TRBJ2-7	TRBD1	TGTGCCACGAAACTGACAGGGGGACCCTACGAGCAGTACTTC	CATKLTGGPYEQYF
few	TRBV5-4	14	TRBJ2-7	TRBD1	TGTGCCAGCAGCTCCGGGACAGGGTATAGAGAGCAGTACTTC	CASSSGTGYREQYF
many	TRBV5-1	12	TRBJ2-7	NA	TGCGCCAGCAGCTCGGGCAACTACGAGCAGTACTTC	CASSSGNYEQYF
NA	TRBV7-9	13	TRBJ1-5	TRBD1	TGTGCCAGTGACGAGGGGGCCGCGCAGCCCCAGCATTTT	CASDEGAAQPQHF
many	TRBV29-1	13	TRBJ1-2	NA	TGCAGTGCTAGAGTAGCGGATAACTATGGCTACACCTTC	CSARVADNYGYTF
NA	TRBV4-3	17	TRBJ1-6	NA	TGCGCCAGCAGCCAAGATGACGGACAGAACTATAATTCACCCCTCCACTTT	CASSQDDGQNYNSPLHF
NA	TRBV20-1	14	TRBJ1-2	NA	TGCAGTGCTAGGGACTTCGGGAGGGCCTATGGCTACACCTTC	CSARDFGRAYGYTF
NA	TRBV12-3/TRBV12-4	15	TRBJ2-1	NA	TGTGCCAGCAGCCCCTACAAAACTAGCTACAATGAGCAGTTCTTC	CASSPYKTSYNEQFF
NA	TRBV28	15	TRBJ2-7	TRBD1	TGTGCCAGCAGTTTAGGGGGACAGGCCTGGGGGGAGCAGTACTTC	CASSLGGQAWGEQYF
few	TRBV4-1	15	TRBJ2-7	TRBD2	TGCGCCAGCAGCCACCAGACTAGCGGGTCCTACGAGCAGTACTTC	CASSHQTSGSYEQYF